This T cell receptor (beta chain) appears in the sequencing data of a study of metastatic and nonmetastatic thyroid tumors. Overall study findings and caveats: Significantly higher TCR beta diversity was reportedly seen in malignant thyroid tumors than benign nodules, in blood and tumor.

This clone was seen many times. The antigen remains undetermined. A much larger clone lies a single base off, so this may be a read error. The CDR3 length is 13 residues. Germline loops: CDR1 MNHNS, CDR2 SASEGT. Trimming pared 6 bases from V and 5 bases from J, leaving 13 bases between. In the study's own analysis: Researchers built a distant-metastasis classifier for papillary thyroid cancer that drew on CDR3 differences across clinicopathological groups. Via MiXCR, TCRdb re-called the PCR reads. It is TCRdb's table, rather than the study itself, that gives the V and J calls and clone size. The sample consists of fewer than 35,000 clones, over 15% of them appearing once. No treatment of any kind had been given to any patient before thyroid surgery.

The source is a female donor with papillary thyroid cancer or a benign thyroid nodule (not recorded which). Some clones in this sample may be carry-over from other donors' samples. Sequencing was carried out using blood. The V gene is TRBV6-1, the J gene TRBJ2-5; possibly TRBD1 or TRBD2 for D (5 bases each). Here the CDR3 DNA reads TGTGCCAGCAGACGGGGCTCCCGGGAGACCCAGTACTTC. Protein: CASRRGSRETQYF.